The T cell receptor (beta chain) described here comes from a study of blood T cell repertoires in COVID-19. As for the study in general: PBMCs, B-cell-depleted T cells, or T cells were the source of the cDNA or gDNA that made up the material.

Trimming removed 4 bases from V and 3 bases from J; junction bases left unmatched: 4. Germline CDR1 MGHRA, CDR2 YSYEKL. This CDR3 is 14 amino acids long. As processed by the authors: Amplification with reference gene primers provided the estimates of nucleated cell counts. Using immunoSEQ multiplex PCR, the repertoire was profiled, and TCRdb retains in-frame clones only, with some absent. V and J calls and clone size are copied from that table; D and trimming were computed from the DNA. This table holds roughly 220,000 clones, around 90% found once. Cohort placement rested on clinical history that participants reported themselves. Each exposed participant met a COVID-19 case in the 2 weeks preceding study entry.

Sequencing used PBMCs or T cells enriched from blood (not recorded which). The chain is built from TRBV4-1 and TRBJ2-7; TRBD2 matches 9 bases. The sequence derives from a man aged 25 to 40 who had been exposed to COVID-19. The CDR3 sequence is CASSPSGKNYEQYF. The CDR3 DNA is TGCGCCAGCAGCCCTAGCGGGAAGAACTACGAGCAGTACTTC.